The 17 T cell receptor beta chains reported below all come from one sample, sequenced in a study of CD8 T cells in ankylosing spondylitis. TCRdb redid the calling of the 5' RACE reads with MiXCR, one entry per CDR3 protein. The table has around 300,000 distinct CDR3 sequences, roughly 15% seen once. Sequences were obtained from blood, either unsorted or a sorted T cell fraction (not recorded which). The receptors come from a male donor with ankylosing spondylitis or in good health (not recorded which).

In this sample, this clonotype turned up a few times. The chain links TRBV2 to TRBJ2-7, with 7 bases lining up with TRBD1. V was pared by 7 bases and J by 0 bases, with 6 bases of the junction left unmatched. CDR1 and CDR2 (germline): SNHLY, FYNNEI. CDR3 size: 14 residues. In DNA form, the CDR3 reads TGTGCCAGCACTCGGGACAGCCTCTCCTACGAGCAGTACTTC. Protein: CASTRDSLSYEQYF.

The chain links TRBV7-2 to TRBJ2-7, with 8 bases aligning to TRBD2. The CDR3 covers 16 residues. V dropped 3 bases and J dropped 0; count of bases not matched to a gene: 7. CDR1 and CDR2 from the germline V gene are SGHTA and FQGNSA. The chain's CDR3 is CASSLEHGGGSYEQYF. The DNA of the CDR3 is TGTGCCAGCAGCTTGGAACACGGGGGGGGCTCCTACGAGCAGTACTTC.

This sequence joins TRBV29-1 and TRBJ2-2; perhaps TRBD2 as D (6 bases). V lost 6 bases and J lost 0, with 11 bases in between. Germline lookup yields CDR1 SQVTM and CDR2 ANQGSEA. The CDR3 runs 14 residues. Here the CDR3 reads CSVARDANTGELFF. The DNA of the CDR3 is TGCAGCGTCGCGCGGGACGCGAACACCGGGGAGCTGTTTTTT.

This chain links TRBV20-1 with TRBJ1-5; perhaps TRBD1 as D (5 bases). This CDR3 is built from 14 residues. The germline CDR1 and CDR2 sequences are DFQATT and SNEGSKA (reference sequence). Trimming cost V 6 bases and J 0 bases, with 12 bases left between them. CDR3 protein: CSAPGNYSNQPQHF. CDR3 sequence (DNA): TGCAGTGCCCCAGGGAACTATAGCAATCAGCCCCAGCATTTT.

This clonotype occurred once. This sequence joins TRBV24-1 and TRBJ2-2, with 7 bases matching TRBD2. The CDR3 is made up of 16 amino acids. CDR1 is KGHDR and CDR2 is SFDVKD in the germline V gene. The J segment lost 4 bases and the V segment lost 3 bases, leaving 7 bases of the junction unmatched. In DNA, the CDR3 is TGTGCCACCAGTGATGGAGCTAGCGGAGGCACCGGGGAGCTGTTTTTT. Translated, it gives CATSDGASGGTGELFF.

The J gene is TRBJ2-1, the V gene TRBV5-1; maybe TRBD2 (7 bases). Trimming took off 5 bases at V and 1 base at J, with 16 bases between the two ends. There are 16 residues in the CDR3. Germline V gene sequence: CDR1 SGHRS, CDR2 YFSETQ. CDR3: CASSLGGGMSYNEQFF. The CDR3 nucleotides read TGCGCCAGCAGTCTAGGGGGGGGCATGTCCTACAATGAGCAGTTCTTC.

The DNA of the CDR3 is TGTGCCAGCAGTTTTCACCCGGGACAGGGAGTCAACGAGCAGTACTTC. Its translation is CASSFHPGQGVNEQYF. V usage is TRBV12-3 or TRBV12-4 and J usage is TRBJ2-7, with 9 positions matching TRBD1. Trimming took 3 bases from V and 5 from J; bases not matched to a gene: 11. This CDR3 comprises 16 residues.

This clonotype was counted ten times or more. The genes are TRBV11-1 and TRBJ2-5; 11 bases agree with TRBD2. Unmatched junction bases numbered 10, after V lost 1 base and J lost 3 bases. This CDR3 has 18 residues. Germline V gene sequence: CDR1 SGHAT, CDR2 FQDESV (reference sequence). The CDR3 spells CASSLGFAGTSGEETQYF. The CDR3 DNA reads as TGTGCCAGCAGCTTAGGATTTGCCGGGACTAGCGGAGAAGAGACCCAGTACTTC.

The rearrangement uses TRBV12-3 or TRBV12-4 and TRBJ2-1; TRBD1 agrees at 12 bases. The CDR3 consists of 15 residues. With V trimmed by 8 bases and J by 7 bases, 9 bases remained unmatched. Here the CDR3 DNA reads TGTGCCAGCCGCGGGACAGGGGGCGTCAGGAATGAGCAGTTCTTC. Its translation is CASRGTGGVRNEQFF.

This chain uses TRBV3-1 with TRBJ2-1; TRBD2 matches 12 bases. The CDR3 runs 18 residues. Trimming took 4 bases from V and 0 from J; bases not matched to a gene: 7. Germline V gives CDR1 LGHDT, CDR2 YNNKEL (reference sequence). CDR3: CASSPGLAGLHSYNEQFF. DNA for the CDR3: TGTGCCAGCAGCCCGGGACTAGCGGGCCTTCACTCCTACAATGAGCAGTTCTTC.

This clonotype was seen a handful of times. This sequence joins TRBV7-9 and TRBJ1-6; 7 bases fit TRBD1. Trimming at V came to 5 bases and at J to 9 bases, leaving 4 bases not matched to a gene. The CDR3 contains 13 residues. Germline V CDR1 and CDR2: SEHNR, FQNEAQ (reference sequence). CDR3 sequence (DNA): TGTGCCAGCAGCCTAGGGGGCCTTTCACCCCTCCACTTT. Translation gives CASSLGGLSPLHF.

This clonotype turned up a few times. The rearrangement uses TRBV3-1 and TRBJ1-3; D possibly corresponds to TRBD1 (5 bases). The CDR3 is 16 amino acids. Germline loops: CDR1 LGHDT, CDR2 YNNKEL (reference sequence). Trimming shortened V by 0 bases and J by 6 bases, and 15 bases separated the two germline ends. CDR3 DNA: TGTGCCAGCAGCCAAGAGACCGGGCCCAGGGAAAACACCATATATTTT. Its translation is CASSQETGPRENTIYF.

The chain employs TRBV5-6 and TRBJ2-3, with 7 bases identical to TRBD2. Germline V gives CDR1 SGHDT, CDR2 YYEEEE. This CDR3 comprises 14 residues. The junction had 4 bases not matched to a gene; V was cut back by 4 bases and J by 2 bases. Written as DNA, the CDR3 is TGTGCCAGCAGCCCTGGGACTATCACAGATACGCAGTATTTT. Encoded protein: CASSPGTITDTQYF.

This chain joins TRBV29-1 and TRBJ2-2; no firm D call. The length of the CDR3 is 14 residues. The V gene lost 5 bases and the J gene lost 1 base, with 11 bases spanning the gap. The V gene's germline CDR1 is SQVTM and CDR2 ANQGSEA. The CDR3 here is CSVMPDKNTGELFF. The CDR3, as DNA: TGCAGCGTTATGCCAGATAAGAACACCGGGGAGCTGTTTTTT.

J is TRBJ2-7 and V is TRBV10-3; maybe TRBD2 (6 bases). The V end was cut by 6 bases, the J end by 0 bases, with 6 bases between. From germline, CDR1 is ENHRY and CDR2 SYGVKD. This CDR3 has 12 amino acids. This CDR3 reads CAIRRGSYEQYF. The DNA for the CDR3 is TGTGCCATCAGGCGGGGCTCCTACGAGCAGTACTTC.

The chain couples TRBV7-9 to TRBJ2-1; a weak D match, TRBD1 (5 bases). From germline, CDR1 is SEHNR and CDR2 FQNEAQ (reference sequence). Trimming removed 1 base from V and 6 bases from J, with 13 bases in between. The CDR3 runs 15 residues. Here the CDR3 reads CASSLEGVPPNEQFF. The CDR3 coding sequence is TGTGCCAGCAGCTTAGAAGGGGTTCCACCCAATGAGCAGTTCTTC.

CDR3 nucleotide sequence: TGCGCCAGCAGCTTGGTTGTAGCGGGGGGCTACAATGAGCAGTTCTTC. Its protein is CASSLVVAGGYNEQFF. The genes are TRBV5-1 and TRBJ2-1; 10 bases are shared with TRBD2. The germline V gene encodes CDR1 SGHRS and CDR2 YFSETQ. The CDR3 is 16 amino acids. Losses at the gene ends were 0 bases for V and 3 bases for J; bases not matched to a gene: 3.